This is a list of T cell receptor beta chains from one sample in a study of blood T cell repertoires in COVID-19. The repertoire was sequenced with immunoSEQ multiplex PCR; TCRdb's copy has only in-frame clones and lacks some. This table has over 75,000 clones, about 84% appearing once. Sample: peripheral blood. These TCRs come from a human donor in a cohort sampled during active COVID-19. CDR3s include the opening cysteine and the closing phenylalanine or tryptophan. A D gene is named only where the DNA matches it firmly. Rows may omit the clone size; those that give it use once, few, many or a size class.

V gene,clone size,J gene,D gene,CDR3 protein,CDR3 DNA
TRBV7-9,-,TRBJ1-1,-,CASSSSSGQNTEAFF,TGTGCCAGCAGCTCCAGTTCAGGACAGAACACTGAAGCTTTCTTT
TRBV27,-,TRBJ2-2,TRBD1,CASRRDRVAGELFF,TGTGCCAGCAGGAGGGACAGGGTGGCCGGGGAGCTGTTTTTT
TRBV7-6,-,TRBJ2-3,-,CASSQKGGTDTQYF,TGTGCCAGCAGCCAGAAGGGGGGCACAGATACGCAGTATTTT
TRBV6-5,-,TRBJ2-5,-,CASSYSYRQETQYF,TGTGCCAGCAGTTACTCGTACAGACAAGAGACCCAGTACTTC
TRBV2,few,TRBJ2-1,TRBD2,CASGLAGGISNEQFF,TGTGCCAGCGGACTAGCGGGGGGAATTAGCAATGAGCAGTTCTTC
TRBV5-5,-,TRBJ2-1,-,CASSYTFRPLEQFF,TGTGCCAGCAGCTATACTTTCCGCCCCCTTGAGCAGTTCTTC
TRBV9,once,TRBJ2-1,-,CASSALPGLSSYNEQFF,TGTGCCAGCAGCGCCCTCCCCGGACTGAGCTCCTACAATGAGCAGTTCTTC
TRBV7-8,-,TRBJ2-7,-,CASSSDRHSYEQYF,TGTGCCAGCAGCTCAGACAGACATTCCTACGAGCAGTACTTC
TRBV5-1,-,TRBJ2-7,TRBD1,CASSWTGMNEQYF,TGCGCCAGCAGTTGGACAGGGATGAACGAGCAGTACTTC
TRBV3-1/TRBV3-2,-,TRBJ2-6,-,CASTQRSGANVLTF,TGTGCCAGCACCCAACGCTCTGGGGCCAACGTCCTGACTTTC
TRBV19,-,TRBJ1-4,-,CASSIGGASGQLFF,TGTGCCAGTAGTATAGGAGGCGCCAGCGGACAACTGTTTTTT